The clone carrying this T cell receptor (beta chain) was observed a single time. The antigen is not known. The data stem from a study of cytomegalovirus exposure and HLA in healthy donors. Amplification used 60 Vbeta primers and 13 Jbeta primers. Profiled with immunoSEQ multiplex PCR; TCRdb holds only in-frame clones, not every one. Altogether tens of thousands of clones are present, approximately 68% being singletons, with the ten largest covering roughly a fifth. Study-level results: The study labeled 164 TCR beta chains cytomegalovirus-associated.

This clonotype originated in a woman in her 50s in good health and CMV-seropositive. What was sequenced was PBMCs.

The CDR3 DNA sequence: TGTGCCAGCAGCCCCAGGGCAGGGGGACTTGCCTATGGCTACACCTTC. This codes for CASSPRAGGLAYGYTF. The J gene is TRBJ1-2, the V gene TRBV7-2; 7 bases agree with TRBD1. Germline V gene data show CDR1 as SGHTA and CDR2 as FQGNSA. J gave up 4 bases and V 5 bases, and 13 bases lay outside the gene matches. The CDR3 covers 16 residues.